What follows are 8 T cell receptor beta chains derived from one specimen sequenced in a study of CD8+ T cells in alopecia areata. Sequencing relied on a cDNA template that was reverse transcribed from extracted RNA. Using immunoSEQ multiplex PCR, the repertoire was profiled, and TCRdb retains in-frame clones only, with some absent. The sample shows roughly 140,000 clones, 40% to 65% of them seen only once. The source was CD8+ T cells sorted from blood, collected at week 0. The receptors were sampled from a human donor with alopecia areata.

V gene TRBV5-1 combines with J gene TRBJ1-1, with TRBD1 as a possible D gene (5 bases). This CDR3 has 15 residues. Germline V gene data show CDR1 as SGHRS and CDR2 as YFSETQ. Between the trimmed V and J ends, which lost 0 bases and 3 bases, there was a span of 12 bases. This CDR3 is CASSLGFGRDTEAFF. The CDR3 nucleotides are TGCGCCAGCAGCTTGGGGTTTGGCAGGGACACTGAAGCTTTCTTT.

The J gene is TRBJ2-3, the V gene TRBV7-6; 8 positions agree with TRBD1. Trimming removed 5 bases from V and 2 bases from J; junction bases left unmatched: 12. Germline V gene data show CDR1 as SGHVS and CDR2 as FNYEAQ. CDR3 length: 17 amino acids. CDR3 coding DNA: TGTGCCAGCAGCGATTTCGGACAGGGAAGAACCACAGATACGCAGTATTTT. Protein: CASSDFGQGRTTDTQYF.

The genes are TRBV5-6 and TRBJ2-7, with 7 nucleotides matching TRBD1. Germline V gene data show CDR1 as SGHDT and CDR2 as YYEEEE. Losses at the gene ends were 2 bases for V and 3 bases for J; bases not matched to a gene: 5. The CDR3 is 14 amino acids. CDR3 amino acids: CASSLSDRVYEQYF. The CDR3, as DNA: TGTGCCAGCAGCTTATCCGACAGGGTCTACGAGCAGTACTTC.

This clone turned up a few times. This chain uses TRBV7-2 with TRBJ2-7; the D call may be TRBD1 or TRBD2 (5 bases each). The CDR3 has 15 residues. Germline loops: CDR1 SGHTA, CDR2 FQGNSA. Between the trimmed V and J ends, which lost 5 bases and 5 bases, there was a span of 19 bases. For the CDR3, the DNA is TGTGCCAGCAGCGTGATCGCAGGGAGAGGTGACGAGCAGTACTTC. Protein sequence: CASSVIAGRGDEQYF.

This clone has just a few counts. The chain employs TRBV5-1 and TRBJ1-6; D is perhaps TRBD1 (6 bases). The CDR3 runs to 16 residues. The germline V gene has CDR1 SGHRS and CDR2 YFSETQ. The V end lost 1 base, the J end lost 10 bases, and 18 bases lay between the germline ends. The CDR3 protein is CASSLNPGAWESPLHF. DNA of the CDR3: TGCGCCAGCAGCTTGAACCCGGGGGCATGGGAATCACCCCTCCACTTT.

This clone occurred a few times. CDR3 region: CASRDRGLRVGHNEQFF. The DNA for the CDR3 is TGTGCCAGCAGGGACAGGGGGCTAAGGGTTGGGCACAATGAGCAGTTCTTC. J is TRBJ2-1 and V is TRBV2; 11 nucleotides agree with TRBD1. V dropped 6 bases and J dropped 5; count of bases not matched to a gene: 12. Germline lookup yields CDR1 SNHLY and CDR2 FYNNEI. The CDR3 runs 17 residues.

This chain connects TRBV29-1 to TRBJ2-7, with D unclear. CDR1 SQVTM and CDR2 ANQGSEA come from the germline V gene. V was pared by 0 bases and J by 3 bases, with 6 bases between. The CDR3 has 12 amino acids. CDR3 in DNA: TGCAGCGTTGAAGATCAGGACTACGAGCAGTACTTC. Its translation is CSVEDQDYEQYF.

This chain uses TRBV30 with TRBJ2-6; no definite D call. The V end lost 8 bases, the J end lost 1 base, and 18 bases lay between the germline ends. The CDR3 extends over 16 amino acids. Germline loops: CDR1 GTSNPN, CDR2 SVGIG (reference sequence). Here the CDR3 DNA reads TGTGCCGGGAACGCGGCGGCGGCTTCTGGGGCCAACGTCCTGACTTTC. It yields the protein CAGNAAAASGANVLTF.